A selection of T cell receptor beta chains follows, all from one sample in a study of blood T cell repertoires in COVID-19. Only in-frame clones appear in the TCRdb table, and some are missing; sequencing was by immunoSEQ multiplex PCR. Of approximately 90,000 clones listed, around 87% are singletons. The sample comprised peripheral blood. These receptors were obtained from a human donor with acute or convalescent COVID-19. The donor label of this sample is uncertain. The CDR3 runs from the conserved cysteine through the conserved F or W. The D gene is left open where the match is weak. Expanded clones are given a class, and other clones once, few, many or no size at all.

clone_size	v_call	j_call	d_call	cdr3_aa	cdr3_nt
once	TRBV20-1	TRBJ2-3	.	CSASSGATDTQYF	TGCAGTGCTAGTTCAGGGGCCACAGATACGCAGTATTTT
.	TRBV19	TRBJ1-5	.	CASSVSWRSNQPQHF	TGTGCCAGTAGTGTCTCGTGGAGGAGCAATCAGCCCCAGCATTTT
.	TRBV6-5	TRBJ1-2	TRBD1	CASSYSDRFYGYTF	TGTGCCAGCAGTTACTCGGACAGGTTCTATGGCTACACCTTC
.	TRBV5-6	TRBJ2-3	.	CASSSLPGGRTDTQYF	TGTGCCAGCAGCTCCCTGCCAGGGGGGAGGACAGATACGCAGTATTTT
.	TRBV9	TRBJ2-1	TRBD2	CASSPAGGYYNEQFF	TGTGCCAGCAGTCCAGCGGGGGGTTATTACAATGAGCAGTTCTTC
.	TRBV3-1/TRBV3-2	TRBJ2-5	TRBD2	CASSPGTSGGRTQYF	TGTGCCAGCAGCCCGGGGACTAGTGGGGGTCGAACCCAGTACTTC
.	TRBV28	TRBJ1-2	TRBD1	CASSPGGQGAIYTF	TGTGCCAGCAGTCCAGGGGGACAGGGGGCTATCTACACCTTC
.	TRBV15	TRBJ2-1	TRBD2	CATSRDAGDYNEQFF	TGTGCCACCAGCAGAGACGCGGGGGATTACAATGAGCAGTTCTTC
.	TRBV7-2	TRBJ2-5	TRBD2	CASSLWRGWETQYF	TGTGCCAGCAGCTTATGGCGGGGGTGGGAGACCCAGTACTTC
.	TRBV18	TRBJ2-1	TRBD1	CASSPRTGENNEQFF	TGTGCCAGCTCACCACGGACAGGGGAGAACAATGAGCAGTTCTTC
.	TRBV10-3	TRBJ2-1	.	CAISTVGGSSYNEQFF	TGTGCCATCAGTACGGTGGGGGGAAGCTCCTACAATGAGCAGTTCTTC
.	TRBV3-1/TRBV3-2	TRBJ2-5	TRBD1	CASRQRIGGEGMETQYF	TGTGCCAGCAGACAAAGAATAGGGGGCGAAGGGATGGAGACCCAGTACTTC
.	TRBV4-3	TRBJ2-1	.	CASSQGWKWLPHYDEQFF	TGCGCCAGCAGCCAAGGATGGAAGTGGCTGCCCCACTACGATGAGCAGTTCTTC
.	TRBV5-1	TRBJ1-2	TRBD1	CASSFTGTGGHGYTF	TGCGCCAGCAGCTTCACCGGGACAGGGGGCCATGGCTACACCTTC
.	TRBV11-3	TRBJ2-5	TRBD2	CASSLDGRALLQETQYF	TGTGCCAGCAGCTTAGATGGGAGGGCCTTACTCCAAGAGACCCAGTACTTC
.	TRBV7-2	TRBJ1-2	TRBD1	CASSPRTGGRGYTF	TGTGCCAGCAGCCCGAGGACAGGGGGCAGAGGCTACACCTTC